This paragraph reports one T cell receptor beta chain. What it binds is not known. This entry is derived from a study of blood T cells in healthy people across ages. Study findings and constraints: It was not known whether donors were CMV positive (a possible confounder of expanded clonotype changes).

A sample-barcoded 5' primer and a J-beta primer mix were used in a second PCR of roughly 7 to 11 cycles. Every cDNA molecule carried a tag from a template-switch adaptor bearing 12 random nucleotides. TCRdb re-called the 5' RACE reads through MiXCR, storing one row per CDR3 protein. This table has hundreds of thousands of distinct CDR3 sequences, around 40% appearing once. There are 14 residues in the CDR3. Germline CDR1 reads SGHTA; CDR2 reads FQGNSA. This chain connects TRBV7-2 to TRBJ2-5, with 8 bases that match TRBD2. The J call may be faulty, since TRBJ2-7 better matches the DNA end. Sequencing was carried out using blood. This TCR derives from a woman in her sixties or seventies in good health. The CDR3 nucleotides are TGTGCCAGCAGCCTAGACCAGCGGGGGAGCGAGCAGTACTTC. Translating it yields CASSLDQRGSEQYF.